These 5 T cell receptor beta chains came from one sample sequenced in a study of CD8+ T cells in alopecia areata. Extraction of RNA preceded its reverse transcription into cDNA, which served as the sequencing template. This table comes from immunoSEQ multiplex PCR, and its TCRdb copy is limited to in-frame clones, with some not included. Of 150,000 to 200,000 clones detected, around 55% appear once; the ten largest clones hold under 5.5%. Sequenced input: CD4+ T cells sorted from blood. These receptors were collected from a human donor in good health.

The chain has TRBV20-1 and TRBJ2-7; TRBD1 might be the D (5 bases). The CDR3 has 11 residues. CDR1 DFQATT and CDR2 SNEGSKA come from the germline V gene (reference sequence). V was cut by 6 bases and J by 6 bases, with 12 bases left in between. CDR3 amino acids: CSAGTGGEQYF. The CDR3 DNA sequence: TGCAGTGCCGGTACAGGCGGCGAGCAGTACTTC.

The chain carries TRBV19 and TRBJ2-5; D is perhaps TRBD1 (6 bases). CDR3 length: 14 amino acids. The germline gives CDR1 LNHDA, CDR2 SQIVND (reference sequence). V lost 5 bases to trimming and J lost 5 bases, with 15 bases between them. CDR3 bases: TGTGCCAGTAGTGACGGGCAGGGGCCTGAGACCCAGTACTTC. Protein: CASSDGQGPETQYF.

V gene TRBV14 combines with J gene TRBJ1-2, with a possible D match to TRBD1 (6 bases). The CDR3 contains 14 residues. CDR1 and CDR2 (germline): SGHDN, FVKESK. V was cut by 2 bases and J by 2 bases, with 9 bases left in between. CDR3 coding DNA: TGTGCCAGCAGCCAAACAGGACAGAACTATGGCTACACCTTC. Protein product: CASSQTGQNYGYTF.

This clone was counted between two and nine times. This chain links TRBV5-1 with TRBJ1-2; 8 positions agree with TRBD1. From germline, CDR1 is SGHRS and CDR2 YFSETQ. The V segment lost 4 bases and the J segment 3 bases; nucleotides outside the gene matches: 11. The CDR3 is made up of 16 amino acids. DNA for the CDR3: TGCGCCAGCAGCCCGTTTGGACAGGGATATGACTATGGCTACACCTTC. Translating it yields CASSPFGQGYDYGYTF.

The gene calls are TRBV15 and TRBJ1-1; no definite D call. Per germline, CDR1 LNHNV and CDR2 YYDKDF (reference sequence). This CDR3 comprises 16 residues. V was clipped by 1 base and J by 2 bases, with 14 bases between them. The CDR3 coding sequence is TGTGCCACCAGCAGAGTATTGGGCAGCGTAAACACTGAAGCTTTCTTT. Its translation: CATSRVLGSVNTEAFF.